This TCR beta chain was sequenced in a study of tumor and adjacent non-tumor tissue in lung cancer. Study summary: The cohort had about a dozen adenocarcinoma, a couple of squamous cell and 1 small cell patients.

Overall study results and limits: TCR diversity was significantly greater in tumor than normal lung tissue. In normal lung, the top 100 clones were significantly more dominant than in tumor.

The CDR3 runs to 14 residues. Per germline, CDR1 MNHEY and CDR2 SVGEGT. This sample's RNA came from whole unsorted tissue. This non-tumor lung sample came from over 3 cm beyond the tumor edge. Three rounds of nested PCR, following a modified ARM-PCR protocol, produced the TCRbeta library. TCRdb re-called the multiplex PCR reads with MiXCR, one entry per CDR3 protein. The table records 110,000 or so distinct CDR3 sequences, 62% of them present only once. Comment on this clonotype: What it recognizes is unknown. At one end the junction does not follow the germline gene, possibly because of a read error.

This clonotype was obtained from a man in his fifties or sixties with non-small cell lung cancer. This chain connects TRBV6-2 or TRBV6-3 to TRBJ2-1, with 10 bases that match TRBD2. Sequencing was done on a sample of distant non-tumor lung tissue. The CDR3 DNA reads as TGTGTCAGCAGCTCCACTAGCGGGATCAATGAGCAGTTCTTC. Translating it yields CVSSSTSGINEQFF.